These 21 T cell receptor beta chains originate from one sample sequenced in a study of vaccination effects on CD4 cells after COVID-19 (dated by TCRdb to 2022 to 2024). Antigens of these TCRs are unknown. Receptors were amplified or captured by the immunoSEQ multiplex PCR assay. TCRdb limited this immuneACCESS table to in-frame rearrangements with V and J called. A share of clones is missing; checked studies link under half to unresolved V genes, and the rest is unexplained. This sample lists about 41,000 clones; 77% were detected once. 2.9% of the sample goes to the ten largest clones. The ViraFEST assay stimulated PBMC with viral peptide pools and then used TCR sequencing to identify antigen-specific CD4+ T cell clonotypes by expansion. After about 10 days of culture, CD4+ T cells were isolated with the EasySep CD4+ T cell isolation kit. None of the healthy vaccine recipients had a prior SARS-CoV-2 infection, which was confirmed by nucleocapsid antibody tests that came back negative both before and after vaccination.

This specimen was CD4+ T cells from PBMCs cultured with HCoV-NL63 spike peptides, taken before COVID-19 vaccination. This sample's cell subset or site label indicates: HCoV-NL63 spike overlapping peptide pool stimulation. The receptors originated from a human donor who received a COVID-19 vaccine.

The CDR3 here is CASSLAQNTGELFF. The CDR3 bases are TGTGCCAGCAGCTTAGCCCAGAACACCGGGGAGCTGTTTTTT. The chain recombines TRBV7-2 with TRBJ2-2; D unresolved. CDR3 length equals 14 residues. V was trimmed by 0 bases and J by 1 base, leaving 3 bases between them. Germline lookup yields CDR1 SGHTA and CDR2 FQGNSA.

The genes are TRBV28 and TRBJ1-2; 9 bases agree with TRBD1. Germline V gene sequence: CDR1 MDHEN, CDR2 SYDVKM. This CDR3 has 15 amino acids. V shed 4 bases and J 7 bases; nucleotides not matched to a gene: 10. CDR3 region: CASSSPIGTGFGYTF. CDR3 bases: TGTGCCAGCAGTTCCCCCATAGGGACAGGGTTTGGCTACACCTTC.

This clone came up a few times. The chain carries TRBV7-2 and TRBJ1-4, with 9 bases aligning to TRBD1. The CDR3 contains 16 residues. The V gene's germline CDR1 is SGHTA and CDR2 FQGNSA. Trimming removed 1 base from V and 5 bases from J; junction bases left unmatched: 5. CDR3 bases: TGTGCCAGCAGCTTAGGGATCGGGACAGGGAATGAAAAACTGTTTTTT. The encoded protein is CASSLGIGTGNEKLFF.

V and J are TRBV28 and TRBJ1-4, with 8 positions matching TRBD1. The CDR3 loop spans 13 amino acids. The V gene end was trimmed by 2 bases and the J gene end by 16 bases; junction bases not matched to a gene: 9. Germline CDR1 is MDHEN and CDR2 is SYDVKM. CDR3 loop: CASSLRNTQGGFF. As DNA, the CDR3 is TGTGCCAGCAGTTTACGCAATACACAGGGGGGGTTTTTT.

DNA of the CDR3: TGTGCCAGCAGCTTAGGCAGAAATCAGCCCCAGCATTTT. It is translated as CASSLGRNQPQHF. The V gene is TRBV7-2, the J gene TRBJ1-5, with D uncertain. CDR1 and CDR2 (germline): SGHTA, FQGNSA. Trimming removed 1 base at V and 4 bases at J, with 5 bases between. CDR3 length: 13 amino acids.

The chain recombines TRBV3-1 (or the pseudogene TRBV3-2) with TRBJ2-2; D gene unclear. CDR1 is LGHDT, CDR2 YNNKEL, per germline (reference sequence). Between the trimmed V and J ends, which lost 2 bases and 6 bases, there was a span of 13 bases. There are 15 residues in the CDR3. The CDR3 is CASSQFLSGAGELFF. Here the CDR3 DNA reads TGTGCCAGCAGCCAATTCCTAAGTGGGGCCGGGGAGCTGTTTTTT.

V and J are TRBV7-3 and TRBJ2-3, with 7 bases that match TRBD1. Germline CDR1 reads SGHTA; CDR2 reads FQGTGA. This CDR3 has 14 residues. Losses at the gene ends were 5 bases for V and 6 bases for J; bases not matched to a gene: 8. The CDR3 sequence is CASSAGGSTDTQYF. The CDR3, as DNA: TGTGCCAGCAGCGCAGGGGGTTCGACGGATACGCAGTATTTT.

The chain carries TRBV27 and TRBJ2-3, with D unresolved. The germline CDR1 and CDR2 sequences are MNHEY and SMNVEV (reference sequence). V dropped 6 bases and J dropped 0 bases, with 16 bases sitting between them. The CDR3 is made up of 16 amino acids. CDR3 DNA: TGTGCCAGCAGCCCCGCTGGTAGGGCTAGCACAGATACGCAGTATTTT. Encoded protein: CASSPAGRASTDTQYF.

This sequence joins TRBV5-1 and TRBJ2-1; 9 positions agree with TRBD1. This CDR3 has 15 amino acids. V shed 2 bases, J shed 5 bases, and the junction held 5 bases outside the gene matches. The germline V gene encodes CDR1 SGHRS and CDR2 YFSETQ. CDR3 sequence reads: CASSFGTGSNNEQFF. The DNA of the CDR3 is TGCGCCAGCAGCTTTGGGACAGGGTCCAACAATGAGCAGTTCTTC.

This chain connects TRBV5-1 to TRBJ2-7; a weak D match, TRBD1 (5 bases). V was cut by 0 bases and J by 3 bases, with 7 bases left in between. The germline V gene has CDR1 SGHRS and CDR2 YFSETQ. This CDR3 spans 13 amino acids. The CDR3 here is CASSLGGGYEQYV. The CDR3 nucleotides read TGCGCCAGCAGCTTGGGGGGCGGCTACGAGCAGTACGTC.

V usage is TRBV20-1 and J usage is TRBJ2-1; D call uncertain. Germline CDR1 DFQATT, CDR2 SNEGSKA (reference sequence). The CDR3 consists of 11 residues. V lost 6 bases and J 7 bases, leaving 10 bases between the germline ends. The CDR3, as DNA: TGCAGTGCCACCGACGGGAATGAGCAGTTCTTC. Translated: CSATDGNEQFF.

There are a few counts of this clone. The chain has TRBV6-4 and TRBJ1-2; the D gene is possibly TRBD1 (6 bases). The CDR3 has 16 amino acids. Per the germline V gene, CDR1 is MRHNA and CDR2 is SNTAGT. V was pared by 2 bases and J by 7 bases, with 20 bases between. This CDR3 is CASSDRATGYVSGYTF. Written as DNA, the CDR3 is TGTGCCAGCAGTGACCGCGCGACAGGTTACGTTAGTGGCTACACCTTC.

This chain connects TRBV4-3 to TRBJ2-3; D possibly matches TRBD1 or TRBD2 (6 bases each). V was cut by 5 bases and J by 4 bases, with 16 bases left in between. This CDR3 is 15 amino acids long. CDR1 and CDR2 from the germline V gene are LGHNA and YSLEER. The CDR3 DNA reads TGCGCCAGCAGCGTCAGGGGCGGCGGGGCAGATACGCAGTATTTT. Amino acids: CASSVRGGGADTQYF.

The chain has TRBV10-3 and TRBJ1-1; 9 nucleotides agree with TRBD1. V gave up 0 bases and J gave up 5 bases; unmatched junction bases: 7. Germline lookup yields CDR1 ENHRY and CDR2 SYGVKD. The CDR3 contains 16 residues. The CDR3 is CAISESMGQGRTEAFF. CDR3 DNA sequence: TGTGCCATCAGTGAGTCGATGGGACAGGGACGGACTGAAGCTTTCTTT.

The chain links TRBV5-4 to TRBJ2-1, with 8 bases matching TRBD2. J was trimmed by 6 bases and V by 0 bases; bases with no gene match: 8. The CDR3 has 16 amino acids. In germline, CDR1 is SGHNT, CDR2 YYREEE (reference sequence). The CDR3 loop is CASSLVREGGGNEQFF. The CDR3 DNA reads as TGTGCCAGCAGCTTGGTCCGGGAGGGGGGTGGCAATGAGCAGTTCTTC.

V and J are TRBV25-1 and TRBJ1-2, with 10 bases that match TRBD1. Germline V CDR1 and CDR2: MGHDK, SYGVNS. CDR3 length: 14 amino acids. V gave up 5 bases and J gave up 8 bases; unmatched junction bases: 8. The CDR3 loop reads CASSPLTGGEGYTF. CDR3 nucleotide sequence: TGTGCCAGCAGTCCTCTGACAGGGGGCGAGGGCTACACCTTC.

This chain uses TRBV11-1 with TRBJ1-6, with no clear D. From germline, CDR1 is SGHAT and CDR2 FQDESV (reference sequence). CDR3 length equals 14 residues. V was clipped by 4 bases and J by 9 bases, with 13 bases between them. The CDR3, as DNA: TGTGCCAGCAGCTGGCTGTACCCTGGTTCACCCCTCCACTTT. This codes for CASSWLYPGSPLHF.

This clone was seen only a few times. J is TRBJ2-5 and V is TRBV5-1; no definite D call. Germline CDR1 is SGHRS and CDR2 is YFSETQ. The CDR3 is 13 amino acids. The V end was cut by 2 bases, the J end by 5 bases, with 10 bases between. DNA of the CDR3: TGCGCCAGCAGCTTAACGTACGGGGAGACCCAGTACTTC. It yields the protein CASSLTYGETQYF.

This sequence joins TRBV6-5 and TRBJ1-5; the match to TRBD1 covers 7 bases. V shed 6 bases, J shed 6 bases, and the junction held 8 bases outside the gene matches. The CDR3 has 14 amino acids. CDR1 is MNHEY, CDR2 SVGAGI, per germline. The CDR3 sequence is CASRTDREGQPQHF. CDR3 DNA: TGTGCCAGCAGAACAGACAGGGAAGGTCAGCCCCAGCATTTT.

This chain connects TRBV3-1 (or the pseudogene TRBV3-2) to TRBJ2-3; D ambiguous. CDR3 length: 12 residues. The V end lost 8 bases, the J end lost 4 bases, and 10 bases lay between the germline ends. From germline, CDR1 is LGHDT and CDR2 YNNKEL (reference sequence). The CDR3 protein is CASQYGPDTQYF. The CDR3 nucleotides read TGTGCCAGCCAGTACGGTCCAGATACGCAGTATTTT.

This chain links TRBV4-3 with TRBJ2-6; D call uncertain. Deletions cut 2 bases from V and 1 base from J, with 6 bases between. CDR1 LGHNA and CDR2 YSLEER come from the germline V gene. The CDR3 consists of 15 residues. The CDR3 loop reads CASSQQLSGANVLTF. In nucleotides, the CDR3 is TGCGCCAGCAGCCAACAACTATCTGGGGCCAACGTCCTGACTTTC.